The 13 T cell receptor beta chains listed next were all sequenced from one sample in a study of blood T cell repertoires in COVID-19. The protocol was immunoSEQ multiplex PCR, while the TCRdb copy is restricted to in-frame clones and leaves out a portion. The table shows 250,000 to 300,000 clones, with around 85% occurring only once. What was sequenced was PBMCs or T cells enriched from blood (not recorded which). These receptor sequences come from a woman in her fifties or sixties who had recovered from COVID-19.

This rearrangement joins TRBV19 to TRBJ2-1, with TRBD1 matching over 11 bases. After removal of 5 bases from V and 6 bases from J, the junction contained 12 bases not matched to a gene. CDR3 size: 17 residues. Per germline, CDR1 LNHDA and CDR2 SQIVND (reference sequence). The CDR3 loop reads CASSLTPGTGGSNEQFF. DNA for the CDR3: TGTGCCAGTAGTTTAACTCCCGGGACAGGGGGATCCAATGAGCAGTTCTTC. Complete variable domain (other parts from reference TRBV19 and TRBJ2-1): DGGITQSPKYLFRKEGQNVTLSCEQNLNHDAMYWYRQDPGQGLRLIYYSQIVNDFQKGDIAEGYSVSREKKESFPLTVTSAQKNPTAFYLCASSLTPGTGGSNEQFFGPGTRLTVL.

The chain combines TRBV6-5 with TRBJ2-7; 10 positions match TRBD1. This CDR3 is 15 amino acids long. The germline gives CDR1 MNHEY, CDR2 SVGAGI. J was trimmed by 0 bases and V by 6 bases; bases with no gene match: 5. CDR3 protein: CASRMTGGSSYEQYF. CDR3 nucleotide sequence: TGTGCCAGCAGAATGACAGGGGGCAGCTCCTACGAGCAGTACTTC.

The J gene is TRBJ1-6, the V gene TRBV2; 11 bases agree with TRBD1. With 6 bases clipped from V and 9 bases from J, the junction kept 4 bases outside the gene matches. Germline V gives CDR1 SNHLY, CDR2 FYNNEI. The CDR3 loop spans 14 amino acids. The CDR3 sequence: CASRRGTGGSPLHF. CDR3 bases: TGTGCCAGCAGGCGCGGGACAGGGGGTTCACCCCTCCACTTT.

The V call is TRBV11-2, the J call TRBJ2-7; D unclear. Germline assignment: CDR1 SGHAT and CDR2 FQNNGV. The CDR3 contains 14 residues. Trimming pared 1 base from V and 6 bases from J, leaving 13 bases between. The CDR3 nucleotides are TGTGCCAGCAGCTTAGGGGCAGGCAGTCTCGAGCAGTACTTC. It encodes CASSLGAGSLEQYF. Full variable domain (outside the CDR3, taken from reference TRBV11-2 and TRBJ2-7): EAGVAQSPRYKIIEKRQSVAFWCNPISGHATLYWYQQILGQGPKLLIQFQNNGVVDDSQLPKDRFSAERLKGVDSTLKIQPAKLEDSAVYLCASSLGAGSLEQYFGPGTRLTVT.

V and J are TRBV27 and TRBJ2-1; TRBD2 aligns across 8 bases. With V trimmed by 7 bases and J by 7 bases, 12 bases remained unmatched. Germline V gene sequence: CDR1 MNHEY, CDR2 SMNVEV (reference sequence). The CDR3 has 15 amino acids. The CDR3 bases are TGTGCCAGCACCCCCGGACTAGGCGGGGGGAATGAGCAGTTCTTC. Protein: CASTPGLGGGNEQFF.

This clone showed up just once. The chain has TRBV2 and TRBJ1-1; tentative D call: TRBD1 (6 bases). Trimming removed 6 bases at V and 1 base at J, with 12 bases between. In germline, CDR1 is SNHLY, CDR2 FYNNEI. The CDR3 is 14 residues long. Here the CDR3 reads CASSLGHPNTEAFF. CDR3 DNA sequence: TGTGCCAGCAGCCTGGGACACCCGAACACTGAAGCTTTCTTT.

This chain links TRBV28 with TRBJ2-3; D unresolved. With 4 bases removed from V and 2 bases from J, the gap between germline ends came to 13 bases. The CDR3 has 15 amino acids. Germline CDR1 MDHEN, CDR2 SYDVKM. CDR3 sequence reads: CASSYSPALTDTQYF. The CDR3 bases are TGTGCCAGCAGTTATAGCCCAGCGCTCACAGATACGCAGTATTTT. Using reference TRBV28 and TRBJ2-3 for the parts outside the CDR3, the full variable domain is DVKVTQSSRYLVKRTGEKVFLECVQDMDHENMFWYRQDPGLGLRLIYFSYDVKMKEKGDIPEGYSVSREKKERFSLILESASTNQTSMYLCASSYSPALTDTQYFGPGTRLTVL.

The chain links TRBV9 to TRBJ2-3, with 7 bases that match TRBD2. The V gene's germline CDR1 is SGDLS and CDR2 YYNGEE. V lost 3 bases, J lost 7 bases, and 5 bases stayed unmatched. The CDR3 contains 13 residues. DNA of the CDR3: TGTGCCAGCAGCGAACTAGCGTTGAATACGCAGTATTTT. Translation: CASSELALNTQYF.

V gene TRBV11-2 combines with J gene TRBJ1-2, with a possible D match to TRBD1 (5 bases). The germline CDR1 and CDR2 sequences are SGHAT and FQNNGV. The CDR3 has 14 amino acids. The ends were cut back, 3 bases at V and 8 bases at J, with 16 bases in the middle. CDR3 residues: CASSFGTALDGYTF. CDR3 bases: TGTGCCAGCAGCTTTGGGACTGCACTTGACGGCTACACCTTC.

The chain combines TRBV3-1 (or the pseudogene TRBV3-2) with TRBJ2-7; no clear D gene. Germline CDR1 reads LGHDT; CDR2 reads YNNKEL (reference sequence). This CDR3 contains 13 residues. V gave up 2 bases and J gave up 3 bases, with 8 bases separating them. The chain's CDR3 is CASSQLGIYEQYF. CDR3 DNA: TGTGCCAGCAGCCAACTAGGTATCTACGAGCAGTACTTC.

The chain is built from TRBV7-9 and TRBJ1-4; 8 bases agree with TRBD1. V was clipped by 5 bases and J by 0 bases; unmatched bases: 2. Germline values: CDR1 SEHNR, CDR2 FQNEAQ (reference sequence). The CDR3 length is 15 residues. In DNA, the CDR3 is TGTGCCAGCAGCCCACAGGGGGCAACTAATGAAAAACTGTTTTTT. Amino acid sequence: CASSPQGATNEKLFF.

The rearrangement links TRBV5-1 to TRBJ1-1; a weak D match, TRBD1 (5 bases). Between the trimmed V and J ends, which lost 0 bases and 1 base, there was a span of 13 bases. The V gene's germline CDR1 is SGHRS and CDR2 YFSETQ. This CDR3 has 16 residues. CDR3 DNA sequence: TGCGCCAGCAGCTTGGAGGGGTGGGCAGAGAACACTGAAGCTTTCTTT. It is translated as CASSLEGWAENTEAFF.

J is TRBJ2-2 and V is TRBV19, with 8 bases that match TRBD2. Germline lookup yields CDR1 LNHDA and CDR2 SQIVND (reference sequence). CDR3 length: 17 amino acids. V lost 6 bases and J lost 6; bases outside the gene matches: 15. The CDR3 nucleotides are TGTGCCAGTAGCACTAAGCGGGAGAATTTTCGCGCCGGGGAGCTGTTTTTT. Encoded protein: CASSTKRENFRAGELFF. Using reference TRBV19 and TRBJ2-2 for the parts outside the CDR3, the full variable domain is DGGITQSPKYLFRKEGQNVTLSCEQNLNHDAMYWYRQDPGQGLRLIYYSQIVNDFQKGDIAEGYSVSREKKESFPLTVTSAQKNPTAFYLCASSTKRENFRAGELFFGEGSRLTVL.